This T cell receptor beta chain was recorded in a study of identical twins. CDR1 and CDR2 (germline): MNHNS, SASEGT. V lost 4 bases and J lost 4; bases outside the gene matches: 9. The CDR3 length is 16 residues. Overall study findings and caveats: Twin-shared out-of-frame alpha sequences were enriched for low generation probability.

This clonotype was seen a handful of times. Its antigen is still unknown. The donors were all healthy and Caucasian. TCRdb itself ran the 5' RACE reads through MiXCR, one entry per CDR3 protein. The sample has around 490,000 distinct CDR3 sequences; more than 20% are singletons. The same data also went into a second study, on yellow fever vaccine responses in identical twins.

This sequence was found in a woman aged 18-29 years in good health. The chain links TRBV6-1 to TRBJ2-1; 8 positions match TRBD2. Sequencing input: CD4+ T cells sorted from blood. The CDR3 spells CASSVRGGETYNEQFF. The CDR3 DNA follows: TGTGCCAGCAGTGTCCGGGGGGGAGAAACTTACAATGAGCAGTTCTTC.